This entry concerns a single T cell receptor beta chain. The data were obtained in a study of blood T cell repertoires in COVID-19. Overall study context: The origin of the acute and convalescent COVID-19 samples was the United States, Italy and Spain. Sample material is recorded as cDNA or gDNA derived from T cells, B-cell-depleted T cells, or PBMCs.

This table comes from immunoSEQ multiplex PCR, and its TCRdb copy is limited to in-frame clones, with some not included. The table lists about 50,000 clones, just over 85% of them singletons, with about 4% in the top ten. The CDR3 has 11 residues. CDR1 and CDR2 from the germline V gene are SQVTM and ANQGSEA. This TCR was recovered from an older man with active COVID-19. This chain connects TRBV29-1 to TRBJ2-5, with 7 bases identical to TRBD2. The material sequenced was peripheral blood. The CDR3 spells CTGGSQETQYF. CDR3 nucleotides: TGCACGGGCGGGAGCCAAGAGACCCAGTACTTC.